Below, 10 T cell receptor beta chains from the same sample are listed, as sequenced in a study of cytomegalovirus exposure and HLA in healthy donors. 13 Jbeta primers and 60 Vbeta primers were used for the PCR. Only in-frame clones appear in the TCRdb table, and some are missing; sequencing was by immunoSEQ multiplex PCR. In the table there are under 200,000 clones, 75% to 90% of which are singletons. Sequencing was performed on PBMCs. The receptors originated from a male donor in good health and CMV-seronegative.

V gene TRBV19 combines with J gene TRBJ1-6; TRBD1 might be the D (6 bases). Trimming removed 5 bases from V and 8 bases from J, with 13 bases in between. CDR1 and CDR2 from the germline V gene are LNHDA and SQIVND (reference sequence). This CDR3 contains 14 residues. CDR3 bases: TGTGCCAGTAGTTCGCAGGGGCAACATTCACCCCTCCACTTT. This encodes CASSSQGQHSPLHF.

This clone was observed a handful of times. The chain combines TRBV9 with TRBJ1-1; D uncertain. The V gene lost 0 bases and the J gene lost 2 bases, with 8 bases spanning the gap. This CDR3 is 14 amino acids long. Germline V CDR1 and CDR2: SGDLS, YYNGEE. CDR3 protein: CASSVDSRNTEAFF. In DNA, the CDR3 is TGTGCCAGCAGCGTAGATTCCAGAAACACTGAAGCTTTCTTT.

The chain carries TRBV2 and TRBJ1-5; 10 positions match TRBD1. Germline assignment: CDR1 SNHLY and CDR2 FYNNEI. With 0 bases clipped from V and 5 bases from J, the junction kept 4 bases outside the gene matches. The CDR3 covers 16 residues. CDR3 region: CASSEAGQGYDQPQHF. As DNA, the CDR3 is TGTGCCAGCAGTGAAGCGGGACAGGGGTACGATCAGCCCCAGCATTTT.

The chain links TRBV27 to TRBJ1-6, with a possible D match to TRBD1 (5 bases). Germline lookup yields CDR1 MNHEY and CDR2 SMNVEV (reference sequence). The V gene lost 3 bases and the J gene lost 10 bases, with 13 bases spanning the gap. This CDR3 has 14 residues. The CDR3, as DNA: TGTGCCAGCAGTTTTGGGGGAGGTGGGTCACCCCTCCACTTT. Translated, it gives CASSFGGGGSPLHF.

The rearrangement links TRBV6-6 to TRBJ2-7, with D perhaps matching TRBD1 (7 bases). Germline V gene sequence: CDR1 MNHNY, CDR2 SVGAGI (reference sequence). V shed 6 bases and J shed 4 bases, with 16 bases lying between them. CDR3 length equals 14 residues. The CDR3 bases are TGTGCCAGCAGGGGGGACAGAGGGGGGTACGAGCAGTACTTC. Translated: CASRGDRGGYEQYF.

This clone appeared a few times. This rearrangement joins TRBV27 to TRBJ2-3; 8 bases line up with TRBD2. The J segment lost 3 bases and the V segment lost 5 bases, leaving 10 bases of the junction unmatched. This CDR3 contains 16 residues. CDR1 and CDR2 from the germline V gene are MNHEY and SMNVEV (reference sequence). The CDR3 loop is CASSPFGASGTDTQYF. For the CDR3, the DNA is TGTGCCAGCAGTCCCTTTGGGGCTAGCGGGACAGATACGCAGTATTTT.

The rearrangement links TRBV5-1 to TRBJ1-2; 10 positions agree with TRBD1. This CDR3 has 14 amino acids. Germline V gives CDR1 SGHRS, CDR2 YFSETQ. V lost 2 bases to trimming and J lost 8 bases; unmatched junction nucleotides: 6. CDR3: CASSFGQGGSGYTF. CDR3 coding DNA: TGCGCCAGCAGCTTTGGACAGGGGGGCTCAGGCTACACCTTC.

The chain has TRBV5-1 and TRBJ2-5; TRBD1 matches at 10 bases. The J segment lost 3 bases and the V segment lost 5 bases, leaving 4 bases of the junction unmatched. The CDR3 length is 14 residues. In germline, CDR1 is SGHRS, CDR2 YFSETQ. CDR3 bases: TGCGCCAGCAGTGGACAGGGGGTGAAAGAGACCCAGTACTTC. It codes for CASSGQGVKETQYF. The variable domain in full, completed from reference TRBV5-1 and TRBJ2-5, reads KAGVTQTPRYLIKTRGQQVTLSCSPISGHRSVSWYQQTPGQGLQFLFEYFSETQRNKGNFPGRFSGRQFSNSRSEMNVSTLELGDSALYLCASSGQGVKETQYFGPGTRLLVL.

This clone was counted only a few times. The rearrangement joins TRBV7-9 to TRBJ1-1, with D tentatively TRBD1 (5 bases). CDR1 is SEHNR, CDR2 FQNEAQ, per germline (reference sequence). V was pared by 7 bases and J by 5 bases, with 17 bases between. CDR3 size: 14 residues. This CDR3 is CASNSGFRGTEAFF. DNA of the CDR3: TGTGCCAGCAATTCTGGGTTTCGGGGGACTGAAGCTTTCTTT.

The chain employs TRBV5-1 and TRBJ1-2; no clear D. V lost 0 bases and J lost 6, with 12 bases in between. CDR1 SGHRS and CDR2 YFSETQ come from the germline V gene. CDR3 length: 14 amino acids. The DNA for the CDR3 is TGCGCCAGCAGCTTGGCCACGGGAGATAATGGCTACACCTTC. Translated, it gives CASSLATGDNGYTF.